In its sample, the clone carrying this TCR beta chain was seen many times. Its antigen is unknown. The investigators amplified TCR beta CDR3 regions from RNA transcripts. The HTBI primer set served for first-round RT-PCR of the TCR CDR3. TCRdb used MiXCR to reprocess the multiplex PCR reads, holding one entry per CDR3 protein. This table has approximately 600,000 distinct CDR3 sequences, around 21% appearing once. CDR1 is SNHLY and CDR2 is FYNNEI in the germline V gene. The CDR3 totals 15 residues. With 1 base removed from V and 2 bases from J, the gap between germline ends came to 8 bases. The data derive from a study of T cells in Graves' hyperthyroidism and ophthalmopathy. Study outcomes and limitations: Ophthalmopathy and stable hyperthyroidism were separated by a 13 V-J model.

Disease duration was under 3 months in the ophthalmopathy patients, who also had a Clinical Activity Score of at least 3 and a NOSPECS grade of at least 4. Clinical symptoms, serum thyroxine, TRAb, thyroid ultrasound and orbital computed tomography informed diagnoses. Source material for PBMCs was 9 to 10 ml fresh peripheral blood. The origin of this receptor is a man aged 25 to 40 with Graves' ophthalmopathy. The rearrangement links TRBV2 to TRBJ1-4, with D unclear. The specimen was blood. CDR3 DNA: TGTGCCAGCAGTGAAGTCCGGGTGACTAATGAAAAACTGTTTTTT. This encodes CASSEVRVTNEKLFF.